A single sample is the source of the 21 T cell receptor beta chains below, sequenced in a study of regulatory T cells in long-lasting Graves disease. The authors built TCR beta libraries using iRepertoire HTBI primers and Arm-PCR of CDR3 regions. Each CDR3 protein gets one entry after TCRdb re-called the multiplex PCR reads with MiXCR. This sample has 400,000 to 500,000 distinct CDR3 sequences; 14% occur once, and the top ten carry approximately 17%. Time point here: newly diagnosed GD, antithyroid drugs for less than 3 months. TCR sequences were obtained from RNA taken from PBMCs. This sample also appeared in a second study, on T cells in Graves' hyperthyroidism and ophthalmopathy.

The material sequenced was peripheral blood mononuclear cells (PBMCs), taken at new diagnosis, from a patient treated with antithyroid drugs. These receptors all stem from a woman between 50 and 59 years old with Graves disease.

This chain joins TRBV6-1 and TRBJ1-4; the match to TRBD1 covers 8 bases. The ends lost 7 bases at V and 4 bases at J; junction bases unmatched: 8. The germline CDR1 and CDR2 sequences are MNHNS and SASEGT. CDR3 length: 15 residues. CDR3 region: CASTLQGAGNEKLFF. CDR3 in DNA: TGTGCCAGCACTTTGCAGGGGGCCGGTAATGAAAAACTGTTTTTT.

The rearrangement uses TRBV10-2 and TRBJ1-5; no definite D call. This CDR3 spans 16 amino acids. Trimming removed 0 bases from V and 0 bases from J, with 9 bases in between. Looked up from germline, CDR1 is WSHSY and CDR2 is SAAADI. CDR3 in DNA: TGCGCCAGCAGTGAGTCGAAAGGGTTTAGCAATCAGCCCCAGCATTTT. Its protein is CASSESKGFSNQPQHF.

The rearrangement joins TRBV10-3 to TRBJ2-7, with 8 nucleotides matching TRBD1. Losses at the gene ends were 2 bases for V and 4 bases for J; bases not matched to a gene: 1. Germline V gene lookup returns CDR1 ENHRY and CDR2 SYGVKD. The CDR3 contains 13 residues. The CDR3 DNA is TGTGCCATCAGTGAGACAGGGGGTTACGAGCAGTACTTC. Translated: CAISETGGYEQYF.

This clonotype appeared a few times. The chain couples TRBV27 to TRBJ2-7, with a weak D call TRBD2 (6 bases). The CDR3 is made up of 16 amino acids. Germline CDR1 is MNHEY and CDR2 is SMNVEV (reference sequence). The V and J ends lost 3 bases and 4 bases respectively, with 19 bases between them. In DNA form, the CDR3 reads TGTGCCAGCAGTTTCGGAGGCCCCGGGAGTACGTACGAGCAGTACTTC. Its protein is CASSFGGPGSTYEQYF.

This clonotype has a count of ten or more. The gene calls are TRBV6-5 and TRBJ1-1; no clear D gene. Trimming removed 1 base at V and 4 bases at J, with 10 bases between. Germline CDR1 reads MNHEY; CDR2 reads SVGAGI. CDR3 length equals 14 residues. The DNA of the CDR3 is TGTGCCAGCAGTTACTTGGGGTGGGGCACTGAAGCTTTCTTT. Its protein product is CASSYLGWGTEAFF.

This clonotype appeared many times. The V and J genes are TRBV18 and TRBJ2-1; TRBD2 might be the D (6 bases). The CDR3 spans 17 residues. Germline CDR1 is KGHSH and CDR2 is LQKENI. Trimming stripped 3 bases from V and 8 bases from J, with 23 bases between. CDR3 coding DNA: TGTGCCAGCTCACCGGGCCTAGCGAAGGTTACATTGGATGAGCAGTTCTTC. Amino acid sequence: CASSPGLAKVTLDEQFF.

This clonotype was recorded many times. A much larger clone differs from this one at a single base, so this may be a read error. The gene calls are TRBV2 and TRBJ2-5; a weak D match, TRBD1 (6 bases). Trimming left V 7 bases short and J 2 bases short, with 8 bases between. The CDR3 runs to 12 residues. Germline V gene sequence: CDR1 SNHLY, CDR2 FYNNEI. Written as DNA, the CDR3 is TGTGCCAGCACTGGACAGCAAGAGACCCAGTACTTC. Its translation: CASTGQQETQYF.

The CDR3 bases are TGTGCCAGCAGTTTACGGCTAGCGGGAGACGGCGAGCAGTACTTC. Its protein is CASSLRLAGDGEQYF. The chain has TRBV27 and TRBJ2-3, with 10 bases matching TRBD2. The DNA end lines up better with TRBJ2-7; the J call may be wrong. Germline CDR1 MNHEY, CDR2 SMNVEV (reference sequence). The CDR3 loop spans 15 amino acids.

Only a few counts were recorded for this clonotype. V is TRBV11-3 and J is TRBJ2-7; D gene unclear. CDR3 length equals 13 residues. Trimming stripped 5 bases from V and 0 bases from J, with 8 bases between. From germline, CDR1 is SGHNT and CDR2 YENEEA. In DNA form, the CDR3 reads TGTGCCAGCAGCACATTGGGCTCCTACGAGCAGTACTTC. This sequence encodes CASSTLGSYEQYF.

This clonotype was observed many times. This chain uses TRBV18 with TRBJ2-3, with TRBD2 matching over 8 bases. Germline CDR1 reads KGHSH; CDR2 reads LQKENI. CDR3 length: 14 amino acids. Unmatched junction bases numbered 3, after V lost 3 bases and J lost 4 bases. The CDR3 bases are TGTGCCAGCTCACCCCTCGGGAGGGCAGATACGCAGTATTTT. Its protein product is CASSPLGRADTQYF.

The chain joins TRBV3-1 to TRBJ2-3; no clear D gene. In germline, CDR1 is LGHDT, CDR2 YNNKEL (reference sequence). The CDR3 contains 15 residues. V shed 4 bases and J shed 2 bases, with 13 bases lying between them. The CDR3 nucleotides are TGTGCCAGCAGCCGTCTGGACGGGTACACAGATACGCAGTATTTT. This encodes CASSRLDGYTDTQYF.

Concerning this clonotype: This may arise from a read error, as a much more abundant clone is one base away. For the CDR3, the DNA is TGTGTCAGCAGTTCTTCCCAGGGGGGATTGACTGGGGCCAACGTCCTGACTTTC. This sequence encodes CVSSSSQGGLTGANVLTF. The J gene is TRBJ2-6, the V gene TRBV28; perhaps TRBD1 as D (7 bases). Per the germline V gene, CDR1 is MDHEN and CDR2 is SYDVKM. CDR3 length: 18 amino acids.

This clonotype has more than one count but fewer than ten. The V call is TRBV20-1, the J call TRBJ2-7, with D perhaps matching TRBD2 (6 bases). CDR1 is DFQATT, CDR2 SNEGSKA, per germline (reference sequence). The CDR3 loop spans 14 amino acids. V lost 3 bases and J lost 0, with 12 bases in between. CDR3 amino acids: CSASGGMNSYEQYF. The CDR3 region has the DNA TGCAGTGCTAGCGGCGGGATGAACTCCTACGAGCAGTACTTC.

At least ten counts were recorded for this clonotype. This chain joins TRBV9 and TRBJ2-7; 9 bases are shared with TRBD2. V trimming: 0 bases; J trimming: 0 bases; junction bases outside the gene matches: 1. The germline V gene encodes CDR1 SGDLS and CDR2 YYNGEE. This CDR3 is 15 amino acids long. The CDR3 loop is CASSVEAGGSYEQYF. The DNA for the CDR3 is TGTGCCAGCAGCGTAGAAGCGGGAGGCTCCTACGAGCAGTACTTC.

This clonotype has at least ten counts. V and J are TRBV7-2 and TRBJ2-7; 12 nucleotides align to TRBD2. With 5 bases clipped from V and 4 bases from J, the junction kept 6 bases outside the gene matches. Germline CDR1 is SGHTA and CDR2 is FQGNSA. The CDR3 covers 15 residues. CDR3 protein: CASSPRLAGAYEQYF. DNA for the CDR3: TGTGCCAGCAGCCCCCGACTAGCGGGAGCTTACGAGCAGTACTTC.

To note about this clonotype: Being one base from a much bigger clone, this may be a read error. This chain connects TRBV7-2 to TRBJ2-5, with D possibly being TRBD1 (6 bases). CDR3 size: 15 residues. Per germline, CDR1 SGHTA and CDR2 FQGNSA. CDR3 region: CASSTSGTHQKTQYF. CDR3 nucleotide sequence: TGTGCCAGCAGCACCTCCGGGACACACCAAAAGACCCAGTACTTC.

About this clonotype itself: Given a much more abundant clone one base away, this may be a read error. The chain has TRBV20-1 and TRBJ2-7; possibly TRBD2 for D (6 bases). This CDR3 region has 13 residues. The V gene's germline CDR1 is DFQATT and CDR2 SNEGSKA (reference sequence). Here the CDR3 reads CRARETGAYEQYF. In DNA form, the CDR3 reads TGCAGGGCTAGGGAGACGGGGGCCTACGAGCAGTACTTC.

This clonotype was counted at least ten times. V is TRBV2 and J is TRBJ2-2; TRBD1 matches at 9 bases. The CDR3 contains 15 residues. Germline V gene sequence: CDR1 SNHLY, CDR2 FYNNEI. The V segment lost 3 bases and the J segment 7 bases; nucleotides outside the gene matches: 6. The CDR3 DNA is TGTGCCAGCAGTGAGGGGACAGGGCTCGGCGGGGAGCTGTTTTTT. Encoded protein: CASSEGTGLGGELFF.

This clonotype was counted only a few times. The rearrangement links TRBV7-9 to TRBJ1-2; D gene unclear. Germline lookup yields CDR1 SEHNR and CDR2 FQNEAQ (reference sequence). The CDR3 covers 13 residues. V lost 1 base and J lost 7, with 10 bases in between. CDR3 nucleotide sequence: TGTGCCAGCAGCTTAGGGATTATGTCTGGCTACACCTTC. This translates into CASSLGIMSGYTF.

This clonotype occurred a few times. The genes are TRBV27 and TRBJ2-7; 8 nucleotides match TRBD2. The CDR3 consists of 17 residues. CDR1 and CDR2 (germline): MNHEY, SMNVEV (reference sequence). V was pared by 2 bases and J by 2 bases, with 11 bases of the junction left unmatched. The CDR3 DNA reads as TGTGCCAGCAGTTTACGTCCCTTAGCGGGACCGCCCTACGAGCAGTACTTC. It encodes CASSLRPLAGPPYEQYF.

A word on this clonotype: With a much larger clone just one base away, this may be a read error. The chain recombines TRBV6-2 or TRBV6-3 with TRBJ2-1; TRBD1 agrees at 10 bases. The CDR3 is 13 amino acids. Germline V lookup: CDR1 MNHEY, CDR2 SVGEGT. The CDR3 DNA follows: TGTGCCATACCGGGACAGGGGTACAATGACCAGTTCTTC. Encoded protein: CAIPGQGYNDQFF.